This T cell receptor (beta chain) was identified during a study of blood T cell repertoires in COVID-19. Study summary: The United States, Italy and Spain supplied acute and convalescent COVID-19 samples. T cells, B-cell-depleted T cells, or PBMCs supplied cDNA or gDNA.

Germline CDR1 WSHSY, CDR2 SAAADI. The V segment lost 3 bases and the J segment 5 bases; nucleotides outside the gene matches: 8. The CDR3 length is 15 residues. Authors' processing steps: Quantification of nucleated cells was approximated via reference gene primer amplification. Sequencing was performed with immunoSEQ multiplex PCR; in TCRdb, only in-frame clones are kept and a portion is missing. The V and J calls and clone size are taken from that table; D and trimming were inferred from the DNA. Here the sample spans about 35,000 clones, about four fifths being singletons. Sequencing was done on a sample of peripheral blood. This clonotype was obtained from a man aged 45 to 65 with acute or convalescent COVID-19. This chain connects TRBV10-2 to TRBJ2-7; 9 nucleotides agree with TRBD1. The CDR3 DNA reads as TGCGCCAGCAGTGACCACAGGGGGCAGCTGGACGAGCAGTACTTC. Its translation: CASSDHRGQLDEQYF.